This T cell receptor (beta chain) was retrieved from a study of cytomegalovirus exposure and HLA in healthy donors. It was with 60 Vbeta and 13 Jbeta primers that the PCR ran. Per the original methods: The count from a later analysis was roughly 80 million unique TCR beta chains, 9.5 million to 13 million of them shared. TCRdb's table, derived via immunoSEQ multiplex PCR, lists solely in-frame clones and lacks some. That table furnishes V, J and clone size, whereas the DNA furnished D and trimming. The sample carries 180,000 or so clones, 75% to 80% recorded once. Whole-study findings and limits: Per a prior analysis, the majority of TCR beta V segments were productive roughly 90% or roughly 30% of the time. A classifier reportedly called cytomegalovirus status with high sensitivity and specificity. The authors listed 150 to 200 TCR beta chains as cytomegalovirus-associated.

As for this clone: Its target is not known.

This CDR3 is built from 15 residues. V was pared by 0 bases and J by 2 bases, with 10 bases between. Per the germline V gene, CDR1 is SGHRS and CDR2 is YFSETQ. The clonotype originates from a man aged 50-60 years in good health and CMV-seropositive. The specimen sequenced was PBMCs. This chain links TRBV5-1 with TRBJ2-3; D is unresolved. CDR3 sequence: CASSLGASVTDTQYF. CDR3 bases: TGCGCCAGCAGCTTGGGGGCCTCTGTCACAGATACGCAGTATTTT.